Following are 18 T cell receptor beta chains from one sample sequenced in a study of shared clonotypes between healthy human individuals. TCRdb's copy holds only in-frame clones and misses some; the assay was immunoSEQ multiplex PCR. The table includes roughly 810,000 clones, roughly 96% detected once. CD45RO-negative, CCR7-positively selected cells formed the naive CD8 fraction, excluding terminally differentiated effector memory CD45RA+ cells. The sequenced sample was naive CD8+ T cells sorted from blood. The receptors originated from a young man in good health.

The chain couples TRBV25-1 to TRBJ1-1; 7 nucleotides line up with TRBD1. J was trimmed by 4 bases and V by 3 bases; bases with no gene match: 2. CDR1 and CDR2 (germline): MGHDK, SYGVNS. The CDR3 is 13 amino acids. The CDR3 bases are TGTGCCAGCAGTGACTGGGACAGCACTGAAGCTTTCTTT. It is translated as CASSDWDSTEAFF. Drawing the rest from reference TRBV25-1 and TRBJ1-1, the complete variable domain is EADIYQTPRYLVIGTGKKITLECSQTMGHDKMYWYQQDPGMELHLIHYSYGVNSTEKGDLSSESTVSRIRTEHFPLTLESARPSHTSQYLCASSDWDSTEAFFGQGTRLTVV.

J is TRBJ2-7 and V is TRBV30; D tentatively fits TRBD1 or TRBD2 (5 bases each). CDR1 is GTSNPN, CDR2 SVGIG, per germline (reference sequence). This CDR3 has 15 residues. Trimming removed 3 bases from V and 3 bases from J, with 18 bases in between. The CDR3 DNA reads as TGTGCCTGGAGCCCTGCCCGGGACGGAGACTACGAGCAGTACTTC. Translated: CAWSPARDGDYEQYF.

The chain couples TRBV30 to TRBJ2-1; either TRBD1 or TRBD2 may supply D (6 bases each). Trimming stripped 5 bases from V and 3 bases from J, with 20 bases between. The CDR3 spans 16 residues. Germline V gene lookup returns CDR1 GTSNPN and CDR2 SVGIG (reference sequence). In DNA, the CDR3 is TGTGCCTGGGTCATTAGGGGGGCCCCCCTCTACAATGAGCAGTTCTTC. Translated: CAWVIRGAPLYNEQFF.

The chain uses TRBV29-1 and TRBJ2-1; 10 bases align to TRBD1. The V and J ends lost 6 bases and 0 bases, in that order; junction bases with no gene match: 11. Germline-derived CDR1 and CDR2 are SQVTM and ANQGSEA. The CDR3 contains 17 residues. CDR3 region: CSVDRGRDLSSYNEQFF. The DNA for the CDR3 is TGCAGCGTCGACAGGGGGCGGGACCTAAGCTCCTACAATGAGCAGTTCTTC.

The chain links TRBV4-1 to TRBJ2-1; no firm D call. Germline assignment: CDR1 MGHRA and CDR2 YSYEKL. This CDR3 is 14 amino acids long. The V and J ends lost 0 bases and 8 bases respectively, with 11 bases between them. CDR3 protein: CASSQEIPGDEQFF. The CDR3 DNA reads TGCGCCAGCAGCCAAGAAATCCCTGGTGATGAGCAGTTCTTC.

The J gene is TRBJ1-5, the V gene TRBV28; a weak D match, TRBD1 (5 bases). The CDR3 spans 15 residues. Trimming stripped 7 bases from V and 5 bases from J, with 18 bases between. In germline, CDR1 is MDHEN, CDR2 SYDVKM. CDR3 in DNA: TGTGCCAGCATCTTGAGTCACAGGCCCGATCAGCCCCAGCATTTT. It specifies CASILSHRPDQPQHF.

V usage is TRBV7-9 and J usage is TRBJ2-2; either TRBD1 or TRBD2 may fit D (5 bases each). This CDR3 spans 16 amino acids. Germline CDR1 is SEHNR and CDR2 is FQNEAQ (reference sequence). Trimming shortened V by 1 base and J by 4 bases, and 13 bases separated the two germline ends. CDR3 region: CASSLGSRGVTGELFF. The CDR3 region has the DNA TGTGCCAGCAGCTTAGGGTCGAGGGGAGTCACCGGGGAGCTGTTTTTT.

This rearrangement joins TRBV5-6 to TRBJ2-6, with unresolved D. Germline V gene data show CDR1 as SGHDT and CDR2 as YYEEEE. Between the trimmed V and J ends, which lost 3 bases and 0 bases, there was a span of 7 bases. The CDR3 consists of 15 residues. This CDR3 is CASSSWGSGANVLTF. The CDR3 bases are TGTGCCAGCAGCTCCTGGGGCTCTGGGGCCAACGTCCTGACTTTC.

This rearrangement joins TRBV9 to TRBJ2-2, with D unresolved. The CDR3 sequence is 17 residues long. V was clipped by 4 bases and J by 0 bases, with 16 bases between them. Germline CDR1 is SGDLS and CDR2 is YYNGEE. As DNA, the CDR3 is TGTGCCAGCAGCCCTAGAGGAAGGGCACCGAACACCGGGGAGCTGTTTTTT. Its protein product is CASSPRGRAPNTGELFF.

The chain has TRBV27 and TRBJ2-3, with D uncertain. The CDR3 runs 13 residues. The ends were cut back, 6 bases at V and 0 bases at J, with 7 bases in the middle. CDR1 and CDR2 (germline): MNHEY, SMNVEV (reference sequence). CDR3 residues: CASSYFSTDTQYF. The CDR3 DNA sequence: TGTGCCAGCAGCTACTTCAGCACAGATACGCAGTATTTT.

The chain's CDR3 is CASVLGDYNEQFF. The CDR3 region has the DNA TGTGCCAGTGTCCTAGGGGACTACAATGAGCAGTTCTTC. The chain recombines TRBV25-1 with TRBJ2-1; D might be TRBD1 (5 bases). V lost 9 bases and J lost 3, with 12 bases in between. This CDR3 spans 13 amino acids. The germline CDR1 and CDR2 sequences are MGHDK and SYGVNS.

Remarks on this clone: One end of the junction does not line up with germline, which may come from a read error. The CDR3 coding sequence is TGCAGCGTGGAAGATAACAACACTGAAGCTTTCTTT. The encoded protein is CSVEDNNTEAFF. This chain links TRBV29-1 with TRBJ1-1, with unresolved D. This CDR3 has 12 amino acids. Germline loops: CDR1 SQVTM, CDR2 ANQGSEA.

This clone was detected only a few times. The chain has TRBV7-2 and TRBJ2-2; the D gene is possibly TRBD2 (6 bases). CDR1 and CDR2 (germline): SGHTA, FQGNSA. V dropped 1 base and J dropped 7 bases, with 13 bases sitting between them. The CDR3 spans 15 residues. CDR3 sequence: CASSLEDYSGGELFF. CDR3 in DNA: TGTGCCAGCAGCTTAGAGGACTACTCGGGCGGGGAGCTGTTTTTT.

This clone was seen a single time. Within the sample, other DNA sequences also encode this same CDR3. The rearrangement links TRBV19 to TRBJ1-1; D not resolved. V dropped 4 bases and J dropped 0 bases, with 6 bases sitting between them. The CDR3 contains 13 residues. Germline CDR1 and CDR2: LNHDA and SQIVND (reference sequence). DNA for the CDR3: TGTGCCAGTAGTACAGGAATGAACACTGAAGCTTTCTTT. Protein: CASSTGMNTEAFF.

This chain links TRBV27 with TRBJ2-5, with D perhaps being TRBD1 or TRBD2 (5 bases each). There are 18 residues in the CDR3. V gave up 0 bases and J gave up 2 bases, with 19 bases separating them. Germline values: CDR1 MNHEY, CDR2 SMNVEV (reference sequence). The CDR3 DNA is TGTGCCAGCAGTTTATCGGGAAACTCAGGGACGGGGCAAGAGACCCAGTACTTC. Protein product: CASSLSGNSGTGQETQYF.

The chain is built from TRBV29-1 and TRBJ1-1; 7 bases agree with TRBD1. This CDR3 spans 13 amino acids. The germline gives CDR1 SQVTM, CDR2 ANQGSEA. V lost 4 bases and J lost 6; bases outside the gene matches: 8. CDR3 sequence: CSVGPDRAAEAFF. The CDR3 DNA sequence: TGCAGCGTTGGCCCCGACAGGGCGGCTGAAGCTTTCTTT.

CDR3 nucleotides: TGCGCCAGCAGTGATGGGAGAACCTACGAGCAGTACTTC. Its translation is CASSDGRTYEQYF. The chain employs TRBV10-2 and TRBJ2-7; D might be TRBD2 (5 bases). The CDR3 totals 13 residues. V lost 3 bases and J lost 2, with 8 bases in between. Germline V gives CDR1 WSHSY, CDR2 SAAADI.

V is TRBV11-2 and J is TRBJ1-3; D might be TRBD1 (5 bases). The germline V and J ends were trimmed by 1 base and 4 bases, with 14 bases remaining between them. The CDR3 runs 16 residues. CDR1 is SGHAT, CDR2 FQNNGV, per germline. CDR3 nucleotide sequence: TGTGCCAGCAGCTTAGCTCGGGGCAATCAGGGAAACACCATATATTTT. It is translated as CASSLARGNQGNTIYF.